Described below is a single T cell receptor beta chain sequence and its context. The repertoire was sequenced with immunoSEQ multiplex PCR; TCRdb's copy has only in-frame clones and lacks some. Of some 490,000 clones listed, around 85% are singletons. V was trimmed by 8 bases and J by 3 bases, leaving 11 bases between them. The CDR3 has 13 amino acids. CDR1 is MNHEY and CDR2 is SMNVEV in the germline V gene (reference sequence). The data stem from a study of blood T cell repertoires in COVID-19. The J gene is TRBJ1-5, the V gene TRBV27; no clear D gene. This sequence originates from a woman aged 60-70 years who had recovered from COVID-19. Specimen: PBMCs or T cells enriched from blood (not recorded which). CDR3 DNA: TGTGCCAGCCGCAACACAGTCAATCAGCCCCAGCATTTT. This sequence encodes CASRNTVNQPQHF.